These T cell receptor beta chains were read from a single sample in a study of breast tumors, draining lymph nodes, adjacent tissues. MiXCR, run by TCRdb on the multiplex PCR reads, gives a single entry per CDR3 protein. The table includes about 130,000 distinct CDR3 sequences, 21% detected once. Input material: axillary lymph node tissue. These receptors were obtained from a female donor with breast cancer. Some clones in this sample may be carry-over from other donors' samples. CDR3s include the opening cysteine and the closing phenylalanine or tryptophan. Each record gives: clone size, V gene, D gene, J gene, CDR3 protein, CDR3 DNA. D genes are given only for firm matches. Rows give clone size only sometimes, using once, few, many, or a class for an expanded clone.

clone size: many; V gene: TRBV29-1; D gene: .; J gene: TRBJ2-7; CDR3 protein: CSVELAGSSREQYF; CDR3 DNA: TGCAGCGTTGAATTGGCGGGAAGTTCCCGGGAGCAGTACTTC
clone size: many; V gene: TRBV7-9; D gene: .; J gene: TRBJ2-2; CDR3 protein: CASSLGLSGTGELFF; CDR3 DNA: TGTGCCAGCAGCTTAGGGTTATCGGGCACCGGGGAGCTGTTTTTT
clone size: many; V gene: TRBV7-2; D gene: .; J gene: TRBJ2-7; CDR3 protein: CASSLAGSDSSYEQYF; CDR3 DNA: TGTGCCAGCAGCTTAGCGGGTTCAGACAGTTCCTACGAGCAGTACTTC
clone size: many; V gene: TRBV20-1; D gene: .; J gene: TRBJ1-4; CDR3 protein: CSASEGPNEKLFF; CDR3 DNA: TGCAGTGCTAGCGAAGGTCCTAATGAAAAACTGTTTTTT
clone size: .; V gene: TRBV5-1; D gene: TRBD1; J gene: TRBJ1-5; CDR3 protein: CASSETGASNQPQHF; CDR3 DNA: TGCGCCAGCAGTGAGACAGGGGCAAGCAATCAGCCCCAGCATTTT
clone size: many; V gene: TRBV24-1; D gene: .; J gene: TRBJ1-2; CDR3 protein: CATSDSLRGGYTF; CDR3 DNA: TGTGCCACCAGTGATTCCCTACGGGGTGGCTACACCTTC
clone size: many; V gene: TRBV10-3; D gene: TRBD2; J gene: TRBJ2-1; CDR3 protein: CAISRQREKYNEQFF; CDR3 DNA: TGTGCCATCAGCCGACAGCGGGAGAAGTACAATGAGCAGTTCTTC
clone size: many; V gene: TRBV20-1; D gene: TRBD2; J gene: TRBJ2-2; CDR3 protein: CSARGWTSGSTGELFF; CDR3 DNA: TGCAGTGCGAGAGGCTGGACTAGCGGGAGTACCGGGGAGCTGTTTTTT
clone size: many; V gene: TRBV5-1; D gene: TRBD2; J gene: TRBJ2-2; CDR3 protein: CASSSSGRASSGELFF; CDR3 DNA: TGCGCCAGCAGCAGCAGCGGGAGGGCCTCTAGCGGGGAGCTGTTTTTT
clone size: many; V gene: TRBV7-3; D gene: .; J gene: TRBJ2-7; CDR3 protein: CAIGRDSTNEQYF; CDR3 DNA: TGTGCCATTGGGCGGGACAGTACGAACGAGCAGTACTTC
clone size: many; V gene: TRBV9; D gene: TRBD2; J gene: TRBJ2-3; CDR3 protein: CASSLLTSGKDTQYF; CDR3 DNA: TGTGCCAGCAGCCTCCTGACTAGCGGGAAGGATACGCAGTATTTT
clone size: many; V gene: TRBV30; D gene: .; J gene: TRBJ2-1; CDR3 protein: CAWATGSSYNEQFF; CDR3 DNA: TGTGCCTGGGCGACAGGTAGCTCCTACAATGAGCAGTTCTTC
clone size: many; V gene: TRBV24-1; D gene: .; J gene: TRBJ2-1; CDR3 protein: CATSGVPSGAHNEQFF; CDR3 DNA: TGTGCCACCAGTGGCGTCCCCTCAGGGGCACACAATGAGCAGTTCTTC
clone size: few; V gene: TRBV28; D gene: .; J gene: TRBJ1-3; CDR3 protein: CASSSGSGNTIYF; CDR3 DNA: TGTGCCAGCAGTAGTGGTTCTGGAAACACCATATATTTT
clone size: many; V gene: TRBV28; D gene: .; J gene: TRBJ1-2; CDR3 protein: CASRGRDGYTF; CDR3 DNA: TGTGCCAGCAGGGGACGCGATGGCTACACCTTC
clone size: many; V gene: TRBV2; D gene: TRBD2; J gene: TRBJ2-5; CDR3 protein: CASRPGLAGGLQETQYF; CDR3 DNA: TGTGCCAGCAGACCCGGACTAGCGGGAGGTCTCCAAGAGACCCAGTACTTC
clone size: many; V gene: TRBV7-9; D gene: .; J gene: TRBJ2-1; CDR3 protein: CASRPSGGSIGEGKVNEQFF; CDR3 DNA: TGTGCCAGCAGACCCTCAGGGGGGTCTATCGGAGAAGGAAAGGTCAATGAGCAGTTCTTC
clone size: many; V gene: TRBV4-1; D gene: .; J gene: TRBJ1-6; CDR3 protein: CASSSGTPGNSPLHF; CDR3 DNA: TGCGCCAGCAGCAGCGGGACACCGGGAAATTCACCCCTCCACTTT
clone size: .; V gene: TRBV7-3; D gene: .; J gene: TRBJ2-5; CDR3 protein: CASSSKSQIRGGGETQYF; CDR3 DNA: TGTGCCAGCAGCTCAAAATCCCAAATCAGGGGGGGGGGAGAGACCCAGTACTTC
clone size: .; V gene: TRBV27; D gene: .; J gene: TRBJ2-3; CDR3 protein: CASSNGRRWADTQYF; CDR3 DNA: TGTGCCAGCAGCAACGGGCGGAGGTGGGCAGATACGCAGTATTTT
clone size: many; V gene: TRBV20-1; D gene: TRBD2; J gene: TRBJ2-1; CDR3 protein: CSAVTSGRVNEQFF; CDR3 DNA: TGCAGTGCCGTGACTAGCGGAAGAGTCAATGAGCAGTTCTTC
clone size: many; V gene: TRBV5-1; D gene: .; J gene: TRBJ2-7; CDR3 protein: CASNSYGTPYEQYF; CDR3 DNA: TGCGCCAGCAATTCGTACGGGACCCCCTACGAGCAGTACTTC
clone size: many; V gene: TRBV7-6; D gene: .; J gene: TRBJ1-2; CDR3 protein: CASSFQGSYGYTF; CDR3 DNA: TGTGCCAGCAGCTTCCAGGGGAGCTATGGCTACACCTTC
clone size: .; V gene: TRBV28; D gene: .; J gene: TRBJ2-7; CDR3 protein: CATPQDPSLYEQYF; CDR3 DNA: TGTGCCACCCCACAAGACCCGTCCCTCTACGAGCAGTACTTC
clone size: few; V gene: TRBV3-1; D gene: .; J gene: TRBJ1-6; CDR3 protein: CASSPGAGAGSPNSPLHF; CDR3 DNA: TGTGCCAGCAGCCCGGGGGCGGGGGCAGGGTCCCCTAATTCACCCCTCCACTTT
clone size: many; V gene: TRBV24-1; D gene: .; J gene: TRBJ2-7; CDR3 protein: CATSDTGYEQYF; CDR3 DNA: TGTGCCACCAGTGATACAGGGTACGAGCAGTACTTC
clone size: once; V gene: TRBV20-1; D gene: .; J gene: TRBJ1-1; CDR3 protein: CSARGGSGGYEAFF; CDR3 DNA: TGCAGTGCTAGAGGGGGCAGCGGCGGGTATGAAGCTTTCTTT
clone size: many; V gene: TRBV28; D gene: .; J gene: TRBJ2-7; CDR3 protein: CASSSPKRIRPYEQYF; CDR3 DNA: TGTGCCAGCAGCAGCCCGAAGAGAATACGGCCCTACGAGCAGTACTTC
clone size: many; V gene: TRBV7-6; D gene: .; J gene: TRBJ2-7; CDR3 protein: CASSLEVGPGSEQYF; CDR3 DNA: TGTGCCAGCAGCTTAGAGGTGGGGCCCGGGAGCGAGCAGTACTTC
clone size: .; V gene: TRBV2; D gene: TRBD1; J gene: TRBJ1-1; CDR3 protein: CASSATGTGDTEAFF; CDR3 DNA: TGTGCCAGCAGTGCAACCGGGACAGGAGACACTGAAGCTTTCTTT
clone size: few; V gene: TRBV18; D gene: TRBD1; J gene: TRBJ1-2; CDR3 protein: CASSPTGTGDGYTF; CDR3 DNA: TGTGCCAGCTCACCAACCGGGACAGGGGATGGCTACACCTTC
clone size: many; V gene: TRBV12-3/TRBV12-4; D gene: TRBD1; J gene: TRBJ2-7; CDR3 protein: CASKRQGSYEQYF; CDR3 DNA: TGTGCCAGCAAAAGACAGGGCTCCTACGAGCAGTACTTC
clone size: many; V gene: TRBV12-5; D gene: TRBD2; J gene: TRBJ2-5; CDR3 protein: CASGSGLAGMGSETQYF; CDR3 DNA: TGTGCTAGTGGTTCGGGACTAGCGGGCATGGGGTCAGAGACCCAGTACTTC
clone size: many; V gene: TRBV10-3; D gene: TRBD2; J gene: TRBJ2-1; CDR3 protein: CAISPTIGGSYNEQFF; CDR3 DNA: TGTGCCATCAGTCCCACAATAGGCGGGAGTTACAATGAGCAGTTCTTC
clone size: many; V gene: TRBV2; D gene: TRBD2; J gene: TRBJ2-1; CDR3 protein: CASSEARFLAGGDNEQFF; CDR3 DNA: TGTGCCAGCAGTGAAGCGCGGTTTCTAGCGGGAGGGGACAATGAGCAGTTCTTC
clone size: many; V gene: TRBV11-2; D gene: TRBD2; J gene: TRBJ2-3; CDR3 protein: CASSLARTSITDTQYF; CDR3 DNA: TGTGCCAGCAGCTTAGCCCGGACTAGCATAACAGATACGCAGTATTTT
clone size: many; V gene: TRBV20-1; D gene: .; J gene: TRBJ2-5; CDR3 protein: CSAGHQETQYF; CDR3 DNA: TGCAGTGCTGGACACCAAGAGACCCAGTACTTC
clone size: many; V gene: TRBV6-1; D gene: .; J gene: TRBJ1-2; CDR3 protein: CASSERRGEGYGYTF; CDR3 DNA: TGTGCCAGCAGTGAGAGGAGGGGGGAGGGCTATGGCTACACCTTC
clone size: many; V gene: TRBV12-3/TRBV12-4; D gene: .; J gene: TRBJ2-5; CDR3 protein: CASSFVRGRGGMETQYF; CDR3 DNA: TGTGCCAGCAGTTTCGTCCGTGGAAGGGGGGGTATGGAGACCCAGTACTTC
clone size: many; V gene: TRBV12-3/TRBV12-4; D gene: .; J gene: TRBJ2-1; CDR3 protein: CASSLDIGNEQFF; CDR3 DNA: TGTGCCAGCAGTTTAGATATAGGGAATGAGCAGTTCTTC
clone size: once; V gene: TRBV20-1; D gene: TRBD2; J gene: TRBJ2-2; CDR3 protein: CSARDLRTSGRVSGELFF; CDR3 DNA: TGCAGTGCTAGAGATCTGCGGACTAGCGGAAGGGTTTCCGGGGAGCTGTTTTTT
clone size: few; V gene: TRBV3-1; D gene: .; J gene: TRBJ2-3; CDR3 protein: CASSQAGRSTDTQYF; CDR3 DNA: TGTGCCAGCAGCCAAGCGGGACGTAGCACAGATACGCAGTATTTT
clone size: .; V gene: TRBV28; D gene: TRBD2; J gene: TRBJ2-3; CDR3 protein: CASTAGLAGTDTQYF; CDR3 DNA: TGTGCCAGCACCGCGGGACTAGCGGGAACAGATACGCAGTATTTT
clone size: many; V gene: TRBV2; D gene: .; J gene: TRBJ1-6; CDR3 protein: CASSGGRTDNSPLHF; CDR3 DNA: TGTGCCAGCAGTGGGGGACGGACGGATAATTCACCCCTCCACTTT
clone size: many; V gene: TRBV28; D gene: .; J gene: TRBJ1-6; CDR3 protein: CASSGVGVSSYNSPLHF; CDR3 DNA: TGTGCCAGCAGTGGGGTGGGGGTCAGCTCCTATAATTCACCCCTCCACTTT
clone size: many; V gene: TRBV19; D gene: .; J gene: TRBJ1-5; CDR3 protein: CASSSDTRNQPQHF; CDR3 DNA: TGTGCCAGTAGTTCTGACACACGCAATCAGCCCCAGCATTTT
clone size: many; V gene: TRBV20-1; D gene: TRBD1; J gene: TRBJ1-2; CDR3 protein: CSARGGTGAQIYGYTF; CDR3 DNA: TGCAGTGCTAGAGGCGGGACAGGGGCGCAAATTTATGGCTACACCTTC
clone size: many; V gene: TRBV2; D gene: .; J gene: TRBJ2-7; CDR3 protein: CASRRDGSSYEQYF; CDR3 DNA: TGTGCCAGCAGGAGGGACGGCAGCTCCTACGAGCAGTACTTC
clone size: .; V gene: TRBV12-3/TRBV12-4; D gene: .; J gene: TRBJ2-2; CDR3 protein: CASSFRTLNTGELFF; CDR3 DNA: TGTGCCAGCAGTTTTAGGACTTTAAACACCGGGGAGCTGTTTTTT
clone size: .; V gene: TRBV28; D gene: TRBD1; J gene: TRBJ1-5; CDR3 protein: CASSPGTAWNQPQHF; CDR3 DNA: TGTGCCAGCAGCCCCGGGACAGCCTGGAATCAGCCCCAGCATTTT
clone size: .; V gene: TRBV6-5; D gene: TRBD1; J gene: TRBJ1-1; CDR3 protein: CASSLRDRGHTEAFF; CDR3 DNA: TGTGCCAGCAGTCTCCGGGACAGGGGGCATACTGAAGCTTTCTTT
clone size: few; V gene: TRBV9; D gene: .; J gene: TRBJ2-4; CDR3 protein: CASSVDPELAKNIQYF; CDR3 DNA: TGTGCCAGCAGCGTAGACCCAGAACTAGCCAAAAACATTCAGTACTTC
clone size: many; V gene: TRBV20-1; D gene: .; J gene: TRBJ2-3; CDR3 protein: CSAAKGTQDTQYF; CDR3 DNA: TGCAGTGCGGCTAAAGGGACACAAGATACGCAGTATTTT
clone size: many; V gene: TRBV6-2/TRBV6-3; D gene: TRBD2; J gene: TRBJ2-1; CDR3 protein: CASSYSAGAYSYNEQFF; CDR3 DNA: TGTGCCAGCAGTTACTCTGCGGGAGCGTACTCCTACAATGAGCAGTTCTTC
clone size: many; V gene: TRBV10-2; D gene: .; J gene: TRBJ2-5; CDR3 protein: CASKGGETQYF; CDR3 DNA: TGCGCCAGCAAAGGAGGGGAGACCCAGTACTTC
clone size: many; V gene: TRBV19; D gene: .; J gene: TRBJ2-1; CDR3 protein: CASSIEANEQFF; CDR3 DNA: TGTGCCAGTAGTATAGAGGCCAATGAGCAGTTCTTC
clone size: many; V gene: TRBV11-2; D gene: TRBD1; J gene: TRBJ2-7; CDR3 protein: CASSSLSGQGFYEQYF; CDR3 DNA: TGTGCCAGCAGCTCCCTATCGGGACAGGGGTTCTACGAGCAGTACTTC
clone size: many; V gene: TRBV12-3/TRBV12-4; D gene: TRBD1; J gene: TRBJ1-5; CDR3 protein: CASSNRDRVISNQPQHF; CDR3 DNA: TGTGCCAGCAGTAACCGGGACAGGGTAATAAGCAATCAGCCCCAGCATTTT
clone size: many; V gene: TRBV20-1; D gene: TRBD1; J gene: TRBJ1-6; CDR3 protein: CSARPGQGSWSLHF; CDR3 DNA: TGCAGTGCTAGACCGGGACAGGGTTCTTGGTCCCTCCACTTT